The entry that follows covers one T cell receptor (beta chain) sequence. Its cognate antigen is unknown. The germline V and J ends were trimmed by 4 bases and 0 bases, with 14 bases remaining between them. The germline V gene encodes CDR1 MNHEY and CDR2 SVGAGI. There are 16 residues in the CDR3. TCRdb processed the 5' RACE reads anew with MiXCR; each CDR3 protein has one entry. The profile shows about 220,000 distinct CDR3 sequences, around 17% of them singletons. This entry belongs to a study of CD8 T cells in ankylosing spondylitis. Study-level points and caveats: Typical of ankylosing spondylitis blood, it appeared, was a TCR beta motif of eight highly homologous variants.

The specimen sequenced was blood, either unsorted or a sorted T cell fraction (not recorded which). The source of this sequence is a male donor with ankylosing spondylitis. V gene TRBV6-5 combines with J gene TRBJ2-3; no reliable D call. The CDR3 sequence is CASSSDRQVSTDTQYF. The CDR3 coding sequence is TGTGCCAGCAGTTCAGACCGACAAGTTAGCACAGATACGCAGTATTTT.